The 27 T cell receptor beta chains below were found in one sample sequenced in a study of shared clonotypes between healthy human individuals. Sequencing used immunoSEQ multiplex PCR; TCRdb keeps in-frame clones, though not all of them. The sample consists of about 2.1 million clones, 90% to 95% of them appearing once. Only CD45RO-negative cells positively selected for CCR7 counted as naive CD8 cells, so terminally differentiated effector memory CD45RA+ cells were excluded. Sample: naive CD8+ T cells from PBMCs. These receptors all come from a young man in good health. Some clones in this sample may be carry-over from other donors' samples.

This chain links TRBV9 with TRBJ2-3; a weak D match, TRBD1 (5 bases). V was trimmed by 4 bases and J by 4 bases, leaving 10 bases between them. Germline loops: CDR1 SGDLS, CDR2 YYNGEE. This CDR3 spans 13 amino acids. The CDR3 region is CASSSRQSDTQYF. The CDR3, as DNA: TGTGCCAGCAGCTCGAGACAGTCAGATACGCAGTATTTT.

The CDR3 nucleotides are TGTGCCAGCAGCCCTAGCGCAGGGGAGACTATGAACACTGAAGCTTTCTTT. It codes for CASSPSAGETMNTEAFF. The chain uses TRBV27 and TRBJ1-1, with D perhaps matching TRBD1 (6 bases). Germline values: CDR1 MNHEY, CDR2 SMNVEV (reference sequence). The CDR3 extends over 17 amino acids. Trimming removed 6 bases at V and 0 bases at J, with 20 bases between.

CDR3 region: CATQDKDYGYTF. The CDR3 DNA sequence: TGTGCCACCCAAGACAAGGACTATGGCTACACCTTC. This chain joins TRBV7-9 and TRBJ1-2, with D unresolved. The ends were cut back, 10 bases at V and 3 bases at J, with 12 bases in the middle. The CDR3 is 12 amino acids. The germline CDR1 and CDR2 sequences are SEHNR and FQNEAQ (reference sequence). Based on the CDR3 plus reference TRBV7-9 and TRBJ1-2, the full variable domain is DTGVSQNPRHKITKRGQNVTFRCDPISEHNRLYWYRQTLGQGPEFLTYFQNEAQLEKSRLLSDRFSAERPKGSFSTLEIQRTEQGDSAMYLCATQDKDYGYTFGSGTRLTVV.

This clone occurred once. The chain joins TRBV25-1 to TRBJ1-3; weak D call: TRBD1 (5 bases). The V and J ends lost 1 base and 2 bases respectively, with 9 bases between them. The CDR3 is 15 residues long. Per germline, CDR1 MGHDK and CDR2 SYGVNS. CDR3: CASSEFQGTGNTIYF. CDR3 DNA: TGTGCCAGCAGTGAATTTCAGGGAACTGGAAACACCATATATTTT. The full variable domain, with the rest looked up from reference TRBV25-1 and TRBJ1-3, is EADIYQTPRYLVIGTGKKITLECSQTMGHDKMYWYQQDPGMELHLIHYSYGVNSTEKGDLSSESTVSRIRTEHFPLTLESARPSHTSQYLCASSEFQGTGNTIYFGEGSWLTVV.

The CDR3 loop is CASSAATGNEQFF. CDR3 DNA sequence: TGTGCCAGCAGTGCCGCAACTGGGAATGAGCAGTTCTTC. The V gene is TRBV6-4, the J gene TRBJ2-1, with D hard to call. The V gene's germline CDR1 is MRHNA and CDR2 SNTAGT. This CDR3 has 13 residues. Between the trimmed V and J ends, which lost 4 bases and 7 bases, there was a span of 11 bases.

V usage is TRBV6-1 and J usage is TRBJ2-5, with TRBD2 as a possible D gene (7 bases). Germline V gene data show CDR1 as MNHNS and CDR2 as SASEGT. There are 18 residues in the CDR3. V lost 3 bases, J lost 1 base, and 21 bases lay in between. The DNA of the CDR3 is TGTGCCAGCAGTGATGGGGGGGGCGCCCGATTCCTCCAAGAGACCCAGTACTTC. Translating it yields CASSDGGGARFLQETQYF.

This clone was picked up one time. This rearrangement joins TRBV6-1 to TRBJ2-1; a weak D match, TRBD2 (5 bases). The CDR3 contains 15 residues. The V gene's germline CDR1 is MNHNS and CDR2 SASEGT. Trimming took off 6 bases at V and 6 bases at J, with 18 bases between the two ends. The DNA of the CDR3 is TGTGCCAGCAGGCCCGGGCCAATGGAGGCCAATGAGCAGTTCTTC. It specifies CASRPGPMEANEQFF.

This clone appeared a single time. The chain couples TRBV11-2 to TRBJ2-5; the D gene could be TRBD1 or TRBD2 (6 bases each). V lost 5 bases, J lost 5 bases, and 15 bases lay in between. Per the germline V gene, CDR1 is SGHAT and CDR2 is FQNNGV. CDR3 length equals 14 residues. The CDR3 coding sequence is TGTGCCAGCAGCCGAGGGGGGCTATTGGAGACCCAGTACTTC. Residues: CASSRGGLLETQYF.

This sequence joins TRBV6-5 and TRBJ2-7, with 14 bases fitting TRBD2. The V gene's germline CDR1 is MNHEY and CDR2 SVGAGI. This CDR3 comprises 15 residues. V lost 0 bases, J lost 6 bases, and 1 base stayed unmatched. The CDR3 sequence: CASSYSTSGRVEQYF. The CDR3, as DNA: TGTGCCAGCAGTTACTCGACTAGCGGGAGGGTCGAGCAGTACTTC.

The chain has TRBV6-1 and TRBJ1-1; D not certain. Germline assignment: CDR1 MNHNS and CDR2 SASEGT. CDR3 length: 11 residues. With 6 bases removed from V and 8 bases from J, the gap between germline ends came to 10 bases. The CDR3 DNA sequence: TGTGCCAGCAGGTCCGGGTGGGAAGCTTTCTTT. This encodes CASRSGWEAFF.

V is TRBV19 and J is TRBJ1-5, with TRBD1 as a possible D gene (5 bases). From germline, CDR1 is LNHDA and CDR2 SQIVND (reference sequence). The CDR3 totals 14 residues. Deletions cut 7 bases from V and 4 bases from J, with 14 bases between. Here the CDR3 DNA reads TGTGCCAGTACCCCCGGGACGGCGAATCAGCCCCAGCATTTT. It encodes CASTPGTANQPQHF.

The CDR3 loop reads CASSLAAGGMRPYEQYF. As DNA, the CDR3 is TGTGCCAGCAGCTTAGCGGCGGGGGGGATGAGGCCCTACGAGCAGTACTTC. The chain combines TRBV13 with TRBJ2-7, with 9 nucleotides matching TRBD2. V was pared by 1 base and J by 2 bases, with 9 bases of the junction left unmatched. CDR3 length: 17 residues. The germline CDR1 and CDR2 sequences are PRHDT and FYEKMQ (reference sequence). Drawing the rest from reference TRBV13 and TRBJ2-7, the complete variable domain is AAGVIQSPRHLIKEKRETATLKCYPIPRHDTVYWYQQGPGQDPQFLISFYEKMQSDKGSIPDRFSAQQFSDYHSELNMSSLELGDSALYFCASSLAAGGMRPYEQYFGPGTRLTVT.

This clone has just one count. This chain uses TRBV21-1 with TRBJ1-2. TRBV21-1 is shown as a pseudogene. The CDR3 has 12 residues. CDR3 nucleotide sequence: TGTGCCAAGTTGGCAGCAAACTATGGCTACACCTTC. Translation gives CAKLAANYGYTF.

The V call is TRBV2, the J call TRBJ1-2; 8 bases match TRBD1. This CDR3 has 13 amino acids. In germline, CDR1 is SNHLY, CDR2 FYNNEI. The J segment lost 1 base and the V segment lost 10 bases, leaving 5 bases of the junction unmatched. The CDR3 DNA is TGTGCCACCGTCGACAGGGGTAACTATGGCTACACCTTC. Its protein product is CATVDRGNYGYTF.

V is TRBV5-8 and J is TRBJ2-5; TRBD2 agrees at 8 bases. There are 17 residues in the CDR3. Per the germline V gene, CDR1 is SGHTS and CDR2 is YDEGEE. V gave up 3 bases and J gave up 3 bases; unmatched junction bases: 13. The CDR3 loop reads CASSSLIGGLVKETQYF. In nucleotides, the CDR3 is TGTGCCAGCAGCTCGTTAATAGGGGGACTAGTTAAAGAGACCCAGTACTTC.

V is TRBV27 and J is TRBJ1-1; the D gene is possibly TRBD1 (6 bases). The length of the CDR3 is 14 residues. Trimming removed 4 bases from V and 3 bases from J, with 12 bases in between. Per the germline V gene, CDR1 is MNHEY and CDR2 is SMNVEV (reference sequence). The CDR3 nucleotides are TGTGCCAGCAGTTCGGACAGCCTTTACACTGAAGCTTTCTTT. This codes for CASSSDSLYTEAFF.

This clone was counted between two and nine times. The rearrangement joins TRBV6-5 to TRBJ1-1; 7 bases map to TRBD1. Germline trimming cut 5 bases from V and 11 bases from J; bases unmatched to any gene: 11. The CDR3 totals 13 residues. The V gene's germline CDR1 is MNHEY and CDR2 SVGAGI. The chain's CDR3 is CASSLGTERRAFF. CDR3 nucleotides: TGTGCCAGCAGTCTCGGGACAGAACGGAGGGCTTTCTTT.

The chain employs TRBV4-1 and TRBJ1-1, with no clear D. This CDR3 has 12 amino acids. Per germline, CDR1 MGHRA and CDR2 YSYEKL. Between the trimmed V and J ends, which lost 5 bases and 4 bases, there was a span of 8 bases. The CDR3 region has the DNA TGCGCCAGCAGCGTGAAGGGCACTGAAGCTTTCTTT. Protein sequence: CASSVKGTEAFF.

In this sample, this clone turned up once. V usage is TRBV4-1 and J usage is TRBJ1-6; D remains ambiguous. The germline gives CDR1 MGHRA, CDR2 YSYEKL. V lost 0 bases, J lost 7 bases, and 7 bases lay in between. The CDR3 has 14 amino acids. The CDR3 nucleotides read TGCGCCAGCAGCCAAGATTTCGACAATTCACCCCTCCACTTT. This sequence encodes CASSQDFDNSPLHF.

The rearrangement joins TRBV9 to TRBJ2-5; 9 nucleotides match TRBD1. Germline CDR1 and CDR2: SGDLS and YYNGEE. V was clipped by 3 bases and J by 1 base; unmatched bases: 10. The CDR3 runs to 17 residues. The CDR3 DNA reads TGTGCCAGCAGCGCACCAAGGGACAGGGTTCCCCAAGAGACCCAGTACTTC. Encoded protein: CASSAPRDRVPQETQYF.

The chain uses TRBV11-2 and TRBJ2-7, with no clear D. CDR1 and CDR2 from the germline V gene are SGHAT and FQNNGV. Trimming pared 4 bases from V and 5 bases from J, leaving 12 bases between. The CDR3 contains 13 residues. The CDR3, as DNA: TGTGCCAGCAGCTCGGAGTTGGGTGACGAGCAGTACTTC. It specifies CASSSELGDEQYF.

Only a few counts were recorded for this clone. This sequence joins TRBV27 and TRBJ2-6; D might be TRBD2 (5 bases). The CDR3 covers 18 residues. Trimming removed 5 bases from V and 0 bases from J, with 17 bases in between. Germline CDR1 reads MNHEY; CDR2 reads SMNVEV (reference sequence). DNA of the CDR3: TGTGCCAGCAGTCTGGACTCTTCGTCGGGCTCTGGGGCCAACGTCCTGACTTTC. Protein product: CASSLDSSSGSGANVLTF.

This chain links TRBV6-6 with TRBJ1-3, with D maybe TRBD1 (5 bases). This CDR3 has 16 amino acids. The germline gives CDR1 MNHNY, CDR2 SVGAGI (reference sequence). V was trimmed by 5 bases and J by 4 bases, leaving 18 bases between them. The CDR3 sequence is CASSPDRWPGGNTIYF. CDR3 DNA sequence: TGTGCCAGCAGTCCTGACAGATGGCCAGGGGGAAACACCATATATTTT.

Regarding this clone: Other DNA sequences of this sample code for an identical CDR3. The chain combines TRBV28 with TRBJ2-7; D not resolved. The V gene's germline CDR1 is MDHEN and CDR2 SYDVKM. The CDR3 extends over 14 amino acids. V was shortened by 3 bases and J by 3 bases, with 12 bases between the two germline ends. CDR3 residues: CASSFGSRVYEQYF. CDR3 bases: TGTGCCAGCAGTTTCGGGTCTCGGGTCTACGAGCAGTACTTC. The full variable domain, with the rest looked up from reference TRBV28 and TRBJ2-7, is DVKVTQSSRYLVKRTGEKVFLECVQDMDHENMFWYRQDPGLGLRLIYFSYDVKMKEKGDIPEGYSVSREKKERFSLILESASTNQTSMYLCASSFGSRVYEQYFGPGTRLTVT.

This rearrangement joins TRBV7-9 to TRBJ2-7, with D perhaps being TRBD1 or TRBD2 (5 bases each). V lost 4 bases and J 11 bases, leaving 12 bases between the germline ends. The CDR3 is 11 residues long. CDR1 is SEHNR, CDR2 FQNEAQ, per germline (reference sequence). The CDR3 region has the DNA TGTGCCAGCAGCTCGGGACGGAAGGAGTACTTC. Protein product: CASSSGRKEYF.

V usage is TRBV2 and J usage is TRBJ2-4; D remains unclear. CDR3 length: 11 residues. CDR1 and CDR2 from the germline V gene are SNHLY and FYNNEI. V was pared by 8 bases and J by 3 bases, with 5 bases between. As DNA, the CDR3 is TGTGCCAGCTTGAGCAAAAACATTCAGTACTTC. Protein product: CASLSKNIQYF.

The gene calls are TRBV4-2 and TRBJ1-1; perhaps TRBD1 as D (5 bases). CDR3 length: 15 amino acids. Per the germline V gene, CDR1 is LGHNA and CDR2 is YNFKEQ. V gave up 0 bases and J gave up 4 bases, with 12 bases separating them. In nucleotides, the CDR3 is TGTGCCAGCAGCCAAGACTGGCAGGGAGGCACTGAAGCTTTCTTT. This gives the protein CASSQDWQGGTEAFF.